Presented here are 10 T cell receptor beta chains from one specimen sequenced in a study of T cells in Graves' hyperthyroidism and ophthalmopathy (dated 2019 in TCRdb). Library prep was done by multiplex PCR. The run used an Illumina HiSeq 2000. The TCR beta CDR3 regions were amplified from RNA transcripts. The TCR CDR3 was subjected to a first round of RT-PCR using the HTBI primer set and the Qiagen OneStep RT-PCR kit. TCRdb redid the processing of the public reads, applying fastp at Q25 and MiXCR, and retained in-frame beta chains. Each entry merges the rows of one CDR3 protein and shows their most common DNA and genes. For this sample the table gives about 380,000 distinct CDR3 sequences, of which about 18% were detected only once. The ten largest clones capture 40% of the sample. Sequencing was done on a sample of blood. The source is a young man with Graves' ophthalmopathy.

In its sample, this clonotype was seen a few times. The J gene is TRBJ2-4, the V gene TRBV6-1; no definite D call. V was trimmed by 1 base and J by 9 bases, leaving 16 bases between them. The CDR3 is 15 amino acids. Looked up from germline, CDR1 is MNHNS and CDR2 is SASEGT. CDR3 DNA sequence: TGTGCCAGCAGTGAAGGGCTACGTGGCTGGGGCATTCAGTACTTC. Its translation is CASSEGLRGWGIQYF.

This clonotype was recorded at least ten times. V usage is TRBV16 and J usage is TRBJ2-2, with TRBD1 matching 7 bases. CDR3 length equals 15 residues. V was pared by 4 bases and J by 2 bases, with 4 bases of the junction left unmatched. From germline, CDR1 is KGHSY and CDR2 FQNENV. The DNA of the CDR3 is TGTGCCAGCAGCCGTCGAGGGGGCAACACCGGGGAGCTGTTTTTT. Translation: CASSRRGGNTGELFF.

The V gene is TRBV10-3, the J gene TRBJ2-2; TRBD1 matches 10 bases. The CDR3 spans 14 residues. Germline CDR1 reads ENHRY; CDR2 reads SYGVKD. After removal of 4 bases from V and 6 bases from J, the junction contained 2 bases not matched to a gene. The CDR3 sequence: CAISGQGAAGELFF. CDR3 in DNA: TGTGCCATCAGTGGACAGGGGGCTGCCGGGGAGCTGTTTTTT.

V and J are TRBV29-1 and TRBJ1-3; D unresolved. V gave up 2 bases and J gave up 4 bases, with 9 bases separating them. Germline-derived CDR1 and CDR2 are SQVTM and ANQGSEA. CDR3 length: 13 amino acids. CDR3 nucleotides: TGCAGCGTTGAATATCTTAGGGGAAACACCATATATTTT. It encodes CSVEYLRGNTIYF.

V and J are TRBV12-3 or TRBV12-4 and TRBJ1-6, with D possibly TRBD1 on 5 matching bases. V was trimmed by 1 base and J by 1 base, leaving 14 bases between them. This CDR3 is built from 18 residues. The CDR3 bases are TGTGCCAGCAGTTTAGAGGGTTGGGGGATTTCCTATAATTCACCCCTCCACTTT. Protein product: CASSLEGWGISYNSPLHF.

This clonotype was observed at least ten times. This chain links TRBV20-1 with TRBJ2-5; tentative D call: TRBD2 (7 bases). The CDR3 extends over 16 amino acids. V shed 0 bases and J shed 5 bases, with 19 bases lying between them. Germline V CDR1 and CDR2: DFQATT, SNEGSKA (reference sequence). CDR3 residues: CSARDPLGGGYETQYF. As DNA, the CDR3 is TGCAGTGCTAGAGATCCCCTAGGGGGGGGCTATGAGACCCAGTACTTC.

The table lists this clonotype with a few counts. The chain recombines TRBV6-1 with TRBJ2-5, with a tentative D call TRBD2 (5 bases). Germline CDR1 is MNHNS and CDR2 is SASEGT. The CDR3 totals 13 residues. V lost 11 bases to trimming and J lost 5 bases, with 18 bases between them. CDR3 sequence reads: CASAGVHKETQYF. The CDR3 DNA sequence: TGTGCCTCTGCCGGGGTGCACAAGGAGACCCAGTACTTC.

This clonotype was recorded at least ten times. This chain joins TRBV5-1 and TRBJ1-2; D ambiguous. The CDR3 runs 12 residues. Germline V gene lookup returns CDR1 SGHRS and CDR2 YFSETQ. V gave up 0 bases and J gave up 8 bases, with 8 bases separating them. DNA for the CDR3: TGCGCCAGCAGCTTGGACGGTCGCGGCTACACCTTC. As protein: CASSLDGRGYTF.

This clonotype showed up just a few times. The chain combines TRBV9 with TRBJ2-7; the D gene is possibly TRBD1 (6 bases). Germline V gene data show CDR1 as SGDLS and CDR2 as YYNGEE. V shed 2 bases and J shed 1 base, with 10 bases lying between them. CDR3 length equals 14 residues. As DNA, the CDR3 is TGTGCCAGCAGCGTGGGGGACAATTCCTACGAGCAGTACTTC. Protein: CASSVGDNSYEQYF.

This clonotype occurred a few times. The chain employs TRBV5-1 and TRBJ2-6; D is ambiguous. CDR3 size: 16 residues. Germline lookup yields CDR1 SGHRS and CDR2 YFSETQ. Trimming left V 1 base short and J 2 bases short, with 10 bases between. The CDR3 is CASSLKELPGANVLTF. CDR3 DNA sequence: TGCGCCAGCAGCTTGAAGGAGCTTCCTGGGGCCAACGTCCTGACTTTC.